The source of this TCR beta chain is a study of human T cells and chemical hapten exposure. Turning to the study itself: Variability of per-sample TCR yields stemmed mainly from small differences in pooled library volume.

Specified time point: healthy volunteer bleed at 6 weeks. The template was total RNA from unfractionated whole blood. Turning to this clonotype: This may be a read error, as it is one base from a much larger clone.

Separate cDNA molecules received unique molecular identifiers, which the library attached to them. MiXCR was run by TCRdb on the RACE reads, yielding one entry per CDR3 protein. The sample yields some 65,000 distinct CDR3 sequences, approximately 6.2% seen once. CDR1 MNHEY and CDR2 SMNVEV come from the germline V gene (reference sequence). V dropped 3 bases and J dropped 12; count of bases not matched to a gene: 8. CDR3 size: 12 residues. What was sequenced was whole blood. V gene TRBV27 combines with J gene TRBJ2-7, with TRBD2 identical over 7 bases. This TCR came from a female donor in good health. Some clones in this sample may be carry-over from other donors' samples. The chain's CDR3 is CASSFPGLVPYF. For the CDR3, the DNA is TGTGCCAGCAGTTTCCCCGGACTAGTTCCGTACTTC.